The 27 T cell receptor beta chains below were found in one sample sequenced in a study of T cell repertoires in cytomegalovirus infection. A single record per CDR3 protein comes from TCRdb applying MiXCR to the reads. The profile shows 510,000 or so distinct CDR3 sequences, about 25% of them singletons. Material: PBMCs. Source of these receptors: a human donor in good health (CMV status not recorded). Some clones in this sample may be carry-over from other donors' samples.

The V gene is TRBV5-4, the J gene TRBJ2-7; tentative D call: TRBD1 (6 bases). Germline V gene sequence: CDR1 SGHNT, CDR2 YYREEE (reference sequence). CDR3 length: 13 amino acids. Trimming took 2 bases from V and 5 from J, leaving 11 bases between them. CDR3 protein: CASSFSGADEQYF. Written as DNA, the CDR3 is TGTGCCAGCAGCTTCTCAGGGGCCGACGAGCAGTACTTC.

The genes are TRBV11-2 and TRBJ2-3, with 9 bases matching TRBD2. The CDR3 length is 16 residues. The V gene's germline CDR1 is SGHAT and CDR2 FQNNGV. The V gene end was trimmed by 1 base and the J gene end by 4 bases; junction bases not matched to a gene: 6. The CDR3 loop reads CASSLGLAVLSDTQYF. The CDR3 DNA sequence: TGTGCCAGCAGCTTAGGACTAGCGGTACTATCAGATACGCAGTATTTT. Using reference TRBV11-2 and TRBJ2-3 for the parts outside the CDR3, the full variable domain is EAGVAQSPRYKIIEKRQSVAFWCNPISGHATLYWYQQILGQGPKLLIQFQNNGVVDDSQLPKDRFSAERLKGVDSTLKIQPAKLEDSAVYLCASSLGLAVLSDTQYFGPGTRLTVL.

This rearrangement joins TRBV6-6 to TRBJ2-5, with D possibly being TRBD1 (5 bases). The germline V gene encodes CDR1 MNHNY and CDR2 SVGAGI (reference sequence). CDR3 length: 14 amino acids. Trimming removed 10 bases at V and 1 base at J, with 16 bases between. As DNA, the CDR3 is TGTGCCATCGCGCTGACAGTCACCCAAGAGACCCAGTACTTC. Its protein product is CAIALTVTQETQYF.

In DNA form, the CDR3 reads TGTGCCAGCTCACCAAATGAGGACAGCAGCTATGGCTACACCTTC. Its translation: CASSPNEDSSYGYTF. The V gene is TRBV18, the J gene TRBJ1-2, with D perhaps matching TRBD1 (6 bases). Germline loops: CDR1 KGHSH, CDR2 LQKENI. V shed 2 bases and J shed 4 bases, with 14 bases lying between them. The CDR3 has 15 amino acids.

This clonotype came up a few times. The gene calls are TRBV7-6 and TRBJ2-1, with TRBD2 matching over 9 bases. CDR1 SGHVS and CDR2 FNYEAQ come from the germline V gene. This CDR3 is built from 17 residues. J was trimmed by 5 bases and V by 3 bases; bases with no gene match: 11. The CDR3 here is CASSFGKAGGPHNEQFF. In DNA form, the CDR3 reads TGTGCCAGCAGCTTCGGAAAAGCGGGAGGACCGCACAATGAGCAGTTCTTC.

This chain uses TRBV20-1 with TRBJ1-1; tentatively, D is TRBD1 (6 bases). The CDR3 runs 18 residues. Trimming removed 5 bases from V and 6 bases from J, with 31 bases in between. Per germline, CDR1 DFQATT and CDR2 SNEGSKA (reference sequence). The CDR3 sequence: CSAWGARGGGQRGAEAFF. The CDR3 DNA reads TGCAGTGCTTGGGGGGCGCGGGGGGGAGGTCAAAGGGGGGCTGAAGCTTTCTTT.

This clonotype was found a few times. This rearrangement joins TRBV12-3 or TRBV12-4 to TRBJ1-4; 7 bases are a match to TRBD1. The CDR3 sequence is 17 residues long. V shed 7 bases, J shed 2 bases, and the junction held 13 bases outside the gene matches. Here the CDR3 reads CASTLGGQRFTNEKLFF. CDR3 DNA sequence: TGTGCCAGCACCCTCGGGGGACAGCGCTTCACTAATGAAAAACTGTTTTTT.

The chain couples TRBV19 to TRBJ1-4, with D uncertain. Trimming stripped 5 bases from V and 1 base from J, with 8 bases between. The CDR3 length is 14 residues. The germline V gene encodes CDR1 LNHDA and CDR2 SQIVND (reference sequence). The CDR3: CASSQYRTNEKLFF. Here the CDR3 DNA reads TGTGCCAGTAGTCAGTACCGAACTAATGAAAAACTGTTTTTT.

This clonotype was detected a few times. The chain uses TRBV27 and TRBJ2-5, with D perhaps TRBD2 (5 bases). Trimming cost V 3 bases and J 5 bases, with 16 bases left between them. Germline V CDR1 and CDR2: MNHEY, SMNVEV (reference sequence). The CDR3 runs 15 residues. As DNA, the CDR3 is TGTGCCAGCAGTTTGTCTTCAACTACGGGGGAGACCCAGTACTTC. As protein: CASSLSSTTGETQYF.

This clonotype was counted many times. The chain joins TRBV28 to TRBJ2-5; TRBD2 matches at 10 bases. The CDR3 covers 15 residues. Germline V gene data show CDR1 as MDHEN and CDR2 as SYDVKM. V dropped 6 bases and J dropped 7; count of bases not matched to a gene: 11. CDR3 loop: CASRGLAGDPGTQYF. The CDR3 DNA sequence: TGTGCCAGCAGAGGTCTAGCGGGAGATCCGGGGACCCAGTACTTC.

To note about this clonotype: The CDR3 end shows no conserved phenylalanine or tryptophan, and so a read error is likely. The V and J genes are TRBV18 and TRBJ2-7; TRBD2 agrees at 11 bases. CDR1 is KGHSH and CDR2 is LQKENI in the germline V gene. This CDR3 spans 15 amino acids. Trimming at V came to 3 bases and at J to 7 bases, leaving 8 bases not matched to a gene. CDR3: CASSPPGLAVEEQYL. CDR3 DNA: TGTGCCAGCTCACCTCCGGGACTAGCGGTTGAGGAGCAGTACCTC.

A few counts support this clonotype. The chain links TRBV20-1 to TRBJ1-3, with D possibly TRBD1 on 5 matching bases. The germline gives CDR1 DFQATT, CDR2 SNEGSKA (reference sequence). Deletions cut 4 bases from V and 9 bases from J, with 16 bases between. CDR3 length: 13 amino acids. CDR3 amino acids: CSAKGTLFGTIYF. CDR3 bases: TGCAGTGCTAAAGGGACGTTGTTCGGCACCATATATTTT.

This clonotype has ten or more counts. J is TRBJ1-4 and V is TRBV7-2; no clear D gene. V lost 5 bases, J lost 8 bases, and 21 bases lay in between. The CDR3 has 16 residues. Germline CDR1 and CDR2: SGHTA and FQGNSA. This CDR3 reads CASSPVRADVNEKLFF. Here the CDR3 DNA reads TGTGCCAGCAGCCCCGTGAGGGCAGACGTTAACGAAAAACTGTTTTTT.

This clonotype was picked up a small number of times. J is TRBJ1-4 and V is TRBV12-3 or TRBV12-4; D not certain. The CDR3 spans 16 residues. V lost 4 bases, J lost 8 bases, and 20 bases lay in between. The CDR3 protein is CASSSQTSPKGEKLFF. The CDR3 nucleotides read TGTGCCAGCAGTTCCCAGACATCTCCAAAAGGGGAAAAACTGTTTTTT.

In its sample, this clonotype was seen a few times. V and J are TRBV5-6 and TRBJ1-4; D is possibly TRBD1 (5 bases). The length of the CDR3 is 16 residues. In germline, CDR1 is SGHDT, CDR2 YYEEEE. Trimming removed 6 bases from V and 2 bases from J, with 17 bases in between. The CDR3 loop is CASTLASRVTNEKLFF. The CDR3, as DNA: TGTGCCAGCACTCTAGCGTCCAGGGTCACTAATGAAAAACTGTTTTTT.

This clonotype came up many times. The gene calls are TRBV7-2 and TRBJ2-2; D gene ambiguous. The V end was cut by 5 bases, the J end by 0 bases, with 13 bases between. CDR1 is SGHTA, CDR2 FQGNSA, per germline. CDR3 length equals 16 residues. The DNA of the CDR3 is TGTGCCAGCAGCCCCCGGGCGGTGACGAACACCGGGGAGCTGTTTTTT. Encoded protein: CASSPRAVTNTGELFF.

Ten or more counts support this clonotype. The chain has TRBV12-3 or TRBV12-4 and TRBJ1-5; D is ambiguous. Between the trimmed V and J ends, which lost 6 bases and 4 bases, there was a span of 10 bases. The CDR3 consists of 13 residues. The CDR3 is CASRDNQNQPQHF. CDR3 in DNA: TGTGCCAGCAGAGACAACCAGAATCAGCCCCAGCATTTT.

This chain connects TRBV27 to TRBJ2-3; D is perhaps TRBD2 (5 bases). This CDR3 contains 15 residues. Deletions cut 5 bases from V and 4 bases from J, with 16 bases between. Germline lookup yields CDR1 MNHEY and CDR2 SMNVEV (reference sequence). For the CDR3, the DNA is TGTGCCAGCAGTGAGGACTCGATAGTTCCAGATACGCAGTATTTT. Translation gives CASSEDSIVPDTQYF.

Here the CDR3 DNA reads TGCGCCAGCAGCCAAGGAACTGGGGCCAACGTCCTGACTTTC. This gives the protein CASSQGTGANVLTF. The chain is built from TRBV4-1 and TRBJ2-6; D gene uncertain. Between the trimmed V and J ends, which lost 1 base and 2 bases, there was a span of 3 bases. CDR1 and CDR2 (germline): MGHRA, YSYEKL. There are 14 residues in the CDR3.

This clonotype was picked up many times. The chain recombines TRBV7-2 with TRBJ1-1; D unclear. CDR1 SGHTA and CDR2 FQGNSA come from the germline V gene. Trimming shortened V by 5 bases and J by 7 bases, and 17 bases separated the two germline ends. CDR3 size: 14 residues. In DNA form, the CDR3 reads TGTGCCAGCAGCCAAACAATGTCGGGGATTGAAGCTTTCTTT. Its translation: CASSQTMSGIEAFF.

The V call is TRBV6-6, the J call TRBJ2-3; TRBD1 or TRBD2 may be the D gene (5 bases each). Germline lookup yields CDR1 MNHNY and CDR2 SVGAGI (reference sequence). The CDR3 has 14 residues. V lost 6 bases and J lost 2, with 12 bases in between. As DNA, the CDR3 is TGTGCCAGCAGGACCGGGACCCTCACAGATACGCAGTATTTT. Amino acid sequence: CASRTGTLTDTQYF.

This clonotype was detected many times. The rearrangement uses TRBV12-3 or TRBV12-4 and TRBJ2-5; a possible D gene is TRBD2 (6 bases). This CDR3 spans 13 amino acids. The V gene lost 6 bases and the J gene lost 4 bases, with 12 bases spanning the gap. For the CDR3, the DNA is TGTGCCAGCAGCTTTGGGGGGAGAGAGACCCAGTACTTC. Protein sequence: CASSFGGRETQYF.

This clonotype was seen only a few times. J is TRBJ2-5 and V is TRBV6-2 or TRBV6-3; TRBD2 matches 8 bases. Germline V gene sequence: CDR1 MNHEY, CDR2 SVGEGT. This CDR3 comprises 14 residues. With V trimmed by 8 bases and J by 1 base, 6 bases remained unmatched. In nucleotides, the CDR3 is TGTGCCAGCGGGAAGCGGGGGAGCCAAGAGACCCAGTACTTC. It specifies CASGKRGSQETQYF.

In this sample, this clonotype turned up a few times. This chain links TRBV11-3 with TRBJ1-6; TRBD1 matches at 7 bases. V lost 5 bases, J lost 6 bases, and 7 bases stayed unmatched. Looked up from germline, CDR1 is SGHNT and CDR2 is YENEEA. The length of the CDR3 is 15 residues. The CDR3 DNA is TGTGCCAGCAGCCCCCGGGACAGCAGTAATTCACCCCTCCACTTT. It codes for CASSPRDSSNSPLHF.

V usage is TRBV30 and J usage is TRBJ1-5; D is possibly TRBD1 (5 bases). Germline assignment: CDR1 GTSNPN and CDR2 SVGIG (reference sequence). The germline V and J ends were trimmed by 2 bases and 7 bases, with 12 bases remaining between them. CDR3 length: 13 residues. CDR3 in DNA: TGTGCCTGGAGTCCGGGGGGGGGACAGCCCCAGCATTTT. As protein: CAWSPGGGQPQHF.

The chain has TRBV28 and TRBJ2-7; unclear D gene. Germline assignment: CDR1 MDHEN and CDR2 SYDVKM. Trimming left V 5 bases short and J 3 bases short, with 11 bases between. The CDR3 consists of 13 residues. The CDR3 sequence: CASSLGSHYEQYF. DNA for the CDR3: TGTGCCAGCAGTCTAGGGTCACACTACGAGCAGTACTTC.

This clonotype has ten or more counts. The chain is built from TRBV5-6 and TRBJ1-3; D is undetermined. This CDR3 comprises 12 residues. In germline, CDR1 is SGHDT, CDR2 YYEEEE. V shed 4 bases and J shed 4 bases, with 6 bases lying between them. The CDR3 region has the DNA TGTGCCAGCAGCCTCATGGGAAACACCATATATTTT. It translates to CASSLMGNTIYF.